The 7 T cell receptor beta chains below come from one sample, sequenced in a study of regulatory T cells in long-lasting Graves disease. Building of the TCR beta libraries involved iRepertoire HTBI primers and Arm-PCR of CDR3 regions. TCRdb passed the multiplex PCR reads through MiXCR, listing each CDR3 protein once. The table records around 460,000 distinct CDR3 sequences, less than 25% of them present only once. Time point indicated: persistent/refractory GD, antithyroid drugs over 5 years with positive TRAb. The TCR library was prepared using RNA isolated from PBMCs. The sequencing used peripheral blood mononuclear cells (PBMCs), collected when the disease was refractory, from a patient treated with antithyroid drugs. Receptor source: a female donor with Graves disease.

The sample holds many counts of this clonotype. The rearrangement joins TRBV6-2 or TRBV6-3 to TRBJ2-2, with a weak D call TRBD1 (6 bases). CDR1 is MNHEY and CDR2 is SVGEGT in the germline V gene. The CDR3 loop spans 15 amino acids. The germline V and J ends were trimmed by 0 bases and 4 bases, with 9 bases remaining between them. CDR3 residues: CASSYSSGVTGELFF. CDR3 nucleotide sequence: TGTGCCAGCAGTTACTCTTCAGGGGTCACCGGGGAGCTGTTTTTT.

The rearrangement uses TRBV4-1 and TRBJ1-6; no reliable D call. V was cut by 3 bases and J by 5 bases, with 11 bases left in between. Germline CDR1 is MGHRA and CDR2 is YSYEKL. The length of the CDR3 is 15 residues. CDR3 nucleotide sequence: TGCGCCAGCAGCCATGTCGGCGGGGATAATTCACCCCTCCACTTT. It translates to CASSHVGGDNSPLHF.

The sample holds many counts of this clonotype. The chain is built from TRBV5-1 and TRBJ2-5; 8 bases map to TRBD1. Germline-derived CDR1 and CDR2 are SGHRS and YFSETQ. The length of the CDR3 is 15 residues. V was pared by 4 bases and J by 5 bases, with 10 bases of the junction left unmatched. Written as DNA, the CDR3 is TGCGCCAGCAGCATTGGACAGGGTGGATTTGAGACCCAGTACTTC. Translated, it gives CASSIGQGGFETQYF. The full variable domain, in which reference TRBV5-1 and TRBJ2-5 provide the parts outside the CDR3, is KAGVTQTPRYLIKTRGQQVTLSCSPISGHRSVSWYQQTPGQGLQFLFEYFSETQRNKGNFPGRFSGRQFSNSRSEMNVSTLELGDSALYLCASSIGQGGFETQYFGPGTRLLVL.

This clonotype was seen ten or more times. In nucleotides, the CDR3 is TGTGCCAGCAGCTCCTCCGGCAATCAGCCCCAGCATTTT. It specifies CASSSSGNQPQHF. The chain has TRBV27 and TRBJ1-5, with no clear D. Trimming removed 6 bases at V and 2 bases at J, with 8 bases between. This CDR3 is built from 13 residues. Germline assignment: CDR1 MNHEY and CDR2 SMNVEV (reference sequence).

The V and J genes are TRBV30 and TRBJ1-2; TRBD1 aligns across 7 bases. CDR3 length: 14 residues. V lost 2 bases and J lost 6; bases outside the gene matches: 9. Germline V gene data show CDR1 as GTSNPN and CDR2 as SVGIG (reference sequence). The CDR3 DNA follows: TGTGCCTGGAGTAGCGCAGGGGGTTCGCATGGCTACACCTTC. Encoded protein: CAWSSAGGSHGYTF.

This clonotype came up a few times. CDR3 bases: TGTGCCATCAGTGAGTTGCGCCGGAATCTACGTTACGAGCAGTACTTC. Its protein product is CAISELRRNLRYEQYF. The chain employs TRBV10-3 and TRBJ2-7; D is uncertain. The V gene's germline CDR1 is ENHRY and CDR2 SYGVKD. With 1 base removed from V and 4 bases from J, the gap between germline ends came to 17 bases. This CDR3 is built from 16 residues.

This clonotype came up many times. The chain links TRBV7-2 to TRBJ2-7; D is unresolved. The germline gives CDR1 SGHTA, CDR2 FQGNSA. This CDR3 comprises 16 residues. Trimming took 1 base from V and 2 from J, leaving 15 bases between them. The CDR3 is CASSLVPSRVAYEQYF. The CDR3 DNA reads TGTGCCAGCAGCTTAGTCCCGTCTCGCGTAGCCTACGAGCAGTACTTC.